The clone carrying this TCR beta chain appeared a single time. Sequencing was performed with immunoSEQ multiplex PCR; in TCRdb, only in-frame clones are kept and a portion is missing. The sample shows roughly 81,000 clones, around 83% of them seen only once. V was trimmed by 7 bases and J by 4 bases, leaving 17 bases between them. CDR3 length equals 15 residues. The germline CDR1 and CDR2 sequences are PRHDT and FYEKMQ (reference sequence). These data come from a study of control samples from healthy donors and cancer patients. Specimen: PBMCs. The rearrangement links TRBV13 to TRBJ2-1, with D perhaps matching TRBD2 (7 bases). This receptor was identified in a man in his 60s with head and neck cancer. In DNA form, the CDR3 reads TGTGCCAGCACCCCGGCGGGGGCGACTTACAATGAGCAGTTCTTC. This gives the protein CASTPAGATYNEQFF.